This T cell receptor beta chain was recovered during a study of T cells in Graves' hyperthyroidism and ophthalmopathy. Study details: Once the initial diagnosis was made, peripheral blood was obtained before any treatment. Study-wide results and limits: Blood also held most thyroid clonotypes expanded beyond 0.001.

From germline, CDR1 is SGHDT and CDR2 YYEEEE. V dropped 9 bases and J dropped 5 bases, with 11 bases sitting between them. CDR3 length: 11 residues. Comment on this clonotype: No antigen is known for it.

Amplified regions were TCR beta CDR3 sequences from RNA transcripts. HTBI primers were the set used in a first-round RT-PCR of the TCR CDR3. TCRdb used MiXCR to reprocess the multiplex PCR reads, holding one entry per CDR3 protein. The repertoire includes about 610,000 distinct CDR3 sequences, roughly 14% of them detected once, and about 4% sits in the top ten. Sequenced input: blood. This TCR derives from a middle-aged woman with Graves' ophthalmopathy. This rearrangement joins TRBV5-6 to TRBJ2-5; unclear D gene. CDR3 residues: CAIQRWETQYF. The CDR3 DNA is TGTGCCATCCAGCGTTGGGAGACCCAGTACTTC.